One and the same sample provided the 25 T cell receptor beta chains below, sequenced in a study of T cell changes during pregnancy in multiple sclerosis. The data were produced by immunoSEQ multiplex PCR, yet TCRdb's version contains in-frame clones alone and is incomplete. The table includes tens of thousands of clones, 94% detected once. The source material was peripheral blood, sampled in the third trimester of pregnancy. The receptors derive from a female donor with multiple sclerosis, enrolled in a pregnancy study.

The J gene is TRBJ2-3, the V gene TRBV9; 8 nucleotides line up with TRBD1. CDR3 length: 16 amino acids. Germline V gene sequence: CDR1 SGDLS, CDR2 YYNGEE. V dropped 1 base and J dropped 2; count of bases not matched to a gene: 6. CDR3: CASSVPRQGPTDTQYF. The CDR3 bases are TGTGCCAGCAGCGTACCCAGACAGGGGCCCACAGATACGCAGTATTTT.

The chain joins TRBV14 to TRBJ1-1, with a tentative D call TRBD1 (5 bases). Germline V lookup: CDR1 SGHDN, CDR2 FVKESK. The CDR3 covers 15 residues. The V end was cut by 4 bases, the J end by 1 base, with 13 bases between. The CDR3 nucleotides read TGTGCCAGCAGCCCCGCCGGGACTAAGAACACTGAAGCTTTCTTT. Translation: CASSPAGTKNTEAFF.

The rearrangement uses TRBV6-5 and TRBJ2-7; 8 bases are a match to TRBD1. The CDR3 covers 13 residues. Germline CDR1 and CDR2: MNHEY and SVGAGI. The V and J ends lost 5 bases and 1 base, in that order; junction bases with no gene match: 1. CDR3 DNA sequence: TGTGCCAGCAGTCAGGGGGCTTCCTACGAGCAGTACTTC. It codes for CASSQGASYEQYF.

CDR3 loop: CASSSQQGAGNTIYF. In DNA, the CDR3 is TGTGCCAGCAGCTCCCAACAGGGAGCTGGAAACACCATATATTTT. The chain employs TRBV7-2 and TRBJ1-3; D is perhaps TRBD1 (6 bases). This CDR3 is 15 amino acids long. Deletions cut 4 bases from V and 2 bases from J, with 12 bases between. The germline V gene encodes CDR1 SGHTA and CDR2 FQGNSA.

The chain couples TRBV19 to TRBJ1-1, with D perhaps TRBD1 (5 bases). Germline V gene lookup returns CDR1 LNHDA and CDR2 SQIVND (reference sequence). The CDR3 spans 11 residues. Trimming cost V 6 bases and J 8 bases, with 10 bases left between them. CDR3 nucleotide sequence: TGTGCCAGTAGCAACAGGAAAGAAGCTTTCTTT. This encodes CASSNRKEAFF.

A note on this clone: This same CDR3 is encoded by further DNA sequences in the sample. The chain carries TRBV11-3 and TRBJ1-6; weak D call: TRBD1 (5 bases). The CDR3 extends over 13 amino acids. Germline values: CDR1 SGHNT, CDR2 YENEEA. Trimming took 6 bases from V and 6 from J, leaving 9 bases between them. CDR3 bases: TGTGCCAGCAGTCTAGGGGTTAATTCACCCCTCCACTTT. Translating it yields CASSLGVNSPLHF.

V is TRBV7-8 and J is TRBJ1-4; TRBD1 might be the D (6 bases). Germline V lookup: CDR1 SGHVS, CDR2 FQNEAQ. This CDR3 contains 17 residues. Trimming stripped 2 bases from V and 7 bases from J, with 20 bases between. In DNA form, the CDR3 reads TGTGCCAGCAGCTTAACCCTCAGGGGTCTTGAAAGTGAAAAACTGTTTTTT. This translates into CASSLTLRGLESEKLFF.

The chain couples TRBV14 to TRBJ2-5; 11 bases map to TRBD2. This CDR3 contains 16 residues. CDR1 and CDR2 from the germline V gene are SGHDN and FVKESK. With V trimmed by 6 bases and J by 5 bases, 11 bases remained unmatched. In nucleotides, the CDR3 is TGTGCCAGCAGTCTAGCGGGGGGCTACCCGTGGGAGACCCAGTACTTC. Translating it yields CASSLAGGYPWETQYF.

This clone has only one observation. The chain uses TRBV19 and TRBJ1-5, with D possibly being TRBD1 (6 bases). The CDR3 loop spans 17 amino acids. Between the trimmed V and J ends, which lost 2 bases and 5 bases, there was a span of 19 bases. Germline V lookup: CDR1 LNHDA, CDR2 SQIVND (reference sequence). The chain's CDR3 is CASSISPGTWRYQPQHF. The CDR3 DNA is TGTGCCAGTAGTATATCACCCGGGACATGGAGGTATCAGCCCCAGCATTTT. The variable domain in full, with the rest retrieved from reference TRBV19 and TRBJ1-5, is DGGITQSPKYLFRKEGQNVTLSCEQNLNHDAMYWYRQDPGQGLRLIYYSQIVNDFQKGDIAEGYSVSREKKESFPLTVTSAQKNPTAFYLCASSISPGTWRYQPQHFGDGTRLSIL.

The chain uses TRBV9 and TRBJ1-6, with TRBD1 identical over 8 bases. The V and J ends lost 3 bases and 7 bases, in that order; junction bases with no gene match: 9. CDR3 length: 16 residues. Per germline, CDR1 SGDLS and CDR2 YYNGEE. The CDR3 DNA reads as TGTGCCAGCAGCGCCCTTCCCAGGACAGGGAATTCACCCCTCCACTTT. Its translation: CASSALPRTGNSPLHF.

This chain connects TRBV13 to TRBJ2-1; 10 positions match TRBD2. The CDR3 sequence is 16 residues long. Germline V gene sequence: CDR1 PRHDT, CDR2 FYEKMQ (reference sequence). V was pared by 5 bases and J by 3 bases, with 7 bases of the junction left unmatched. The chain's CDR3 is CASSNLAGVDYNEQFF. The CDR3 region has the DNA TGTGCCAGCAGCAACCTAGCGGGGGTGGACTACAATGAGCAGTTCTTC.

V usage is TRBV9 and J usage is TRBJ1-2; D is possibly TRBD1 (6 bases). Trimming took off 3 bases at V and 4 bases at J, with 16 bases between the two ends. This CDR3 has 15 residues. The germline gives CDR1 SGDLS, CDR2 YYNGEE. CDR3 in amino acids: CASSGQGRPSYGYTF. The CDR3, as DNA: TGTGCCAGCAGCGGTCAGGGGCGACCGAGCTATGGCTACACCTTC.

The chain uses TRBV9 and TRBJ1-5, with 8 bases lining up with TRBD1. The CDR3 totals 18 residues. The germline gives CDR1 SGDLS, CDR2 YYNGEE. V lost 3 bases to trimming and J lost 0 bases; unmatched junction nucleotides: 11. CDR3 sequence (DNA): TGTGCCAGCAGCGCCGGGACAGGAACCTTTTTTAGCAATCAGCCCCAGCATTTT. Amino acid sequence: CASSAGTGTFFSNQPQHF.

The chain carries TRBV5-6 and TRBJ2-3; no clear D gene. V was clipped by 0 bases and J by 4 bases, with 6 bases between them. CDR1 is SGHDT and CDR2 is YYEEEE in the germline V gene. The CDR3 is made up of 13 amino acids. The CDR3 protein is CASSLVVSDTQYF. Here the CDR3 DNA reads TGTGCCAGCAGCTTGGTCGTGTCAGATACGCAGTATTTT.

To note about this clone: A read error may produce the germline difference seen at one junction end. This chain joins TRBV23-1 and TRBJ2-7, with D maybe TRBD1 (6 bases). TRBV23-1 is an ORF; its function is uncertain. This CDR3 contains 13 residues. The CDR3 loop reads CASTRTSPTQGVF. Here the CDR3 DNA reads TGCGCCAGCACCCGAACCTCCCCTACACAGGGAGTCTTC.

The genes are TRBV27 and TRBJ1-2, with TRBD1 matching 7 bases. The ends lost 5 bases at V and 3 bases at J; junction bases unmatched: 3. CDR1 and CDR2 from the germline V gene are MNHEY and SMNVEV (reference sequence). The CDR3 runs to 13 residues. The CDR3 here is CASSLTGDYGYTF. For the CDR3, the DNA is TGTGCCAGCAGTCTTACAGGGGACTATGGCTACACCTTC.

The DNA for the CDR3 is TGTGCCAGCAGGGGAGATATCCGGGGGGGTGGCGAAAAACTGTTTTTT. This codes for CASRGDIRGGGEKLFF. The chain couples TRBV7-9 to TRBJ1-4; D is perhaps TRBD1 (5 bases). Germline V lookup: CDR1 SEHNR, CDR2 FQNEAQ (reference sequence). The germline V and J ends were trimmed by 6 bases and 8 bases, with 22 bases remaining between them. This CDR3 region has 16 residues.

The V and J genes are TRBV18 and TRBJ2-7; D may be TRBD1 (6 bases). V lost 3 bases and J lost 0, with 18 bases in between. This CDR3 is 17 amino acids long. Germline CDR1 reads KGHSH; CDR2 reads LQKENI. CDR3 protein: CASSPKSQGYVSYEQYF. The CDR3 nucleotides are TGTGCCAGCTCACCTAAATCACAGGGCTACGTCTCCTACGAGCAGTACTTC.

In DNA, the CDR3 is TGTGCCAGCAGCTTGATCTCTGCGCTGGCGGGGGCTGAAGCTTTCTTT. Its protein is CASSLISALAGAEAFF. The chain has TRBV7-6 and TRBJ1-1, with D possibly TRBD1 on 5 matching bases. The CDR3 has 16 amino acids. Germline-derived CDR1 and CDR2 are SGHVS and FNYEAQ. The V and J ends lost 3 bases and 6 bases respectively, with 20 bases between them. The complete variable domain, with remaining parts taken from reference TRBV7-6 and TRBJ1-1, reads GAGVSQSPRYKVTKRGQDVALRCDPISGHVSLYWYRQALGQGPEFLTYFNYEAQQDKSGLPNDRFSAERPEGSISTLTIQRTEQRDSAMYRCASSLISALAGAEAFFGQGTRLTVV.

The chain links TRBV7-9 to TRBJ1-2, with D unresolved. CDR1 is SEHNR and CDR2 is FQNEAQ in the germline V gene (reference sequence). CDR3 length: 15 residues. The V gene lost 7 bases and the J gene lost 4 bases, with 19 bases spanning the gap. The CDR3 sequence: CASTLSYGESYGYTF. The CDR3, as DNA: TGTGCCAGCACCCTCTCGTACGGGGAATCCTATGGCTACACCTTC.

V and J are TRBV30 and TRBJ2-1; no definite D call. The CDR3 is made up of 14 amino acids. Trimming removed 2 bases at V and 7 bases at J, with 15 bases between. CDR1 is GTSNPN, CDR2 SVGIG, per germline (reference sequence). The CDR3 reads CAWSINSPGNEQFF. The CDR3 DNA is TGTGCCTGGAGTATCAACTCTCCGGGTAATGAGCAGTTCTTC.

This clone was seen only once. This chain connects TRBV19 to TRBJ1-1, with D possibly TRBD1 on 6 matching bases. The CDR3 has 14 residues. Germline loops: CDR1 LNHDA, CDR2 SQIVND (reference sequence). V was trimmed by 7 bases and J by 1 base, leaving 13 bases between them. CDR3: CASTQGSANTEAFF. CDR3 bases: TGTGCCAGTACTCAGGGGTCGGCGAACACTGAAGCTTTCTTT. Filled out from reference TRBV19 and TRBJ1-1, the complete variable domain reads DGGITQSPKYLFRKEGQNVTLSCEQNLNHDAMYWYRQDPGQGLRLIYYSQIVNDFQKGDIAEGYSVSREKKESFPLTVTSAQKNPTAFYLCASTQGSANTEAFFGQGTRLTVV.

The chain links TRBV9 to TRBJ2-1; TRBD2 matches 9 bases. Germline V gives CDR1 SGDLS, CDR2 YYNGEE. Trimming at V came to 2 bases and at J to 4 bases, leaving 7 bases not matched to a gene. CDR3 length: 16 residues. The CDR3 is CASSVGSSGIYNEQFF. CDR3 nucleotide sequence: TGTGCCAGCAGCGTTGGGTCTAGCGGGATTTACAATGAGCAGTTCTTC.

This clone has just one count. The V gene is TRBV6-1, the J gene TRBJ1-1, with D possibly being TRBD1 (5 bases). Germline-derived CDR1 and CDR2 are MNHNS and SASEGT. This CDR3 contains 15 residues. V was shortened by 2 bases and J by 0 bases, with 10 bases between the two germline ends. In nucleotides, the CDR3 is TGTGCCAGCAGTGAATACGGGGGAATGAACACTGAAGCTTTCTTT. Protein sequence: CASSEYGGMNTEAFF.

This chain links TRBV5-4 with TRBJ1-1, with a weak D call TRBD1 (6 bases). CDR3 length: 16 residues. Trimming stripped 0 bases from V and 0 bases from J, with 12 bases between. CDR1 SGHNT and CDR2 YYREEE come from the germline V gene (reference sequence). In nucleotides, the CDR3 is TGTGCCAGCAGCTTGGCGGGACAAAATTTGAACACTGAAGCTTTCTTT. This sequence encodes CASSLAGQNLNTEAFF.